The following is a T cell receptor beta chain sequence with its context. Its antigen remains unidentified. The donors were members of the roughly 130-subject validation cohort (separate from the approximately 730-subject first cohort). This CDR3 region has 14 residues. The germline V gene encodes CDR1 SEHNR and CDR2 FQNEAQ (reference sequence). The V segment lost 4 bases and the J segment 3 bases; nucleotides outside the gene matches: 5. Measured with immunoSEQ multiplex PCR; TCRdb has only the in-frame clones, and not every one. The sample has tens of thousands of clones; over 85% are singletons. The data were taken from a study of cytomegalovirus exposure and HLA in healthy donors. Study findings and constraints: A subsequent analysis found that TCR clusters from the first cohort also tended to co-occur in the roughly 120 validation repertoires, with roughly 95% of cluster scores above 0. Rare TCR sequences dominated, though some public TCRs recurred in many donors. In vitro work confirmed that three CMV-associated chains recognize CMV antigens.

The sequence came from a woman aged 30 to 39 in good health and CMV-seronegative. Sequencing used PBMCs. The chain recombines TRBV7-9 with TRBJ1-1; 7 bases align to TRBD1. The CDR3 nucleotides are TGTGCCAGCAGCTCGACAGGGCCCGACACTGAAGCTTTCTTT. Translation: CASSSTGPDTEAFF.